The sequence of this T cell receptor beta chain was determined in a study of blood T cell repertoires in COVID-19. About the study: The study drew acute and convalescent COVID-19 samples from the United States, Italy and Spain. The analysed material was cDNA or gDNA that came from T cells, B-cell-depleted T cells, or PBMCs.

Study processing details: Estimation of nucleated cell counts was performed using reference gene primer amplification. Here immunoSEQ multiplex PCR was the method, and the copy in TCRdb shows in-frame clones only, minus some. The V and J calls and clone size were taken over from that table, and D and trimming were inferred from the DNA. The sample carries about 360,000 clones, around 87% recorded once. Sequenced sample: peripheral blood. This sequence originates from a human donor in a cohort sampled during active COVID-19.

The DNA for the CDR3 is TGTGCCAGCAGTGAAGTCGGGACAGGGGATAATTCACCCCTCCACTTT. This sequence encodes CASSEVGTGDNSPLHF. This sequence joins TRBV6-1 and TRBJ1-6; TRBD1 matches 10 bases. Germline CDR1 reads MNHNS; CDR2 reads SASEGT. This CDR3 comprises 16 residues. The V and J ends lost 1 base and 5 bases, in that order; junction bases with no gene match: 2.